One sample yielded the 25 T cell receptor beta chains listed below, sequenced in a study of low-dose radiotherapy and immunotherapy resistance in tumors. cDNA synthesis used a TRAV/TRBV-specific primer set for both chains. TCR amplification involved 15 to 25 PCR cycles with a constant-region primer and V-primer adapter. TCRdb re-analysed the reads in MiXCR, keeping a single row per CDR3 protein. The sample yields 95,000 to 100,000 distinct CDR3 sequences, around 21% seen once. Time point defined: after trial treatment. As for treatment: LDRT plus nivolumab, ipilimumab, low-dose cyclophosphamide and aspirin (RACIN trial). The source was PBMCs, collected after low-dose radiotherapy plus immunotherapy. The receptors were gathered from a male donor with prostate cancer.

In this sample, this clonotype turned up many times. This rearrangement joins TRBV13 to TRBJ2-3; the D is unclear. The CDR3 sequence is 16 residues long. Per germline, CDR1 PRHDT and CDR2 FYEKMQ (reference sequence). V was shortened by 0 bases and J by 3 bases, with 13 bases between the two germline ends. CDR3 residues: CASSLGLGLGTDTQYF. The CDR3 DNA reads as TGTGCCAGCAGCTTAGGCTTGGGGTTGGGTACAGATACGCAGTATTTT.

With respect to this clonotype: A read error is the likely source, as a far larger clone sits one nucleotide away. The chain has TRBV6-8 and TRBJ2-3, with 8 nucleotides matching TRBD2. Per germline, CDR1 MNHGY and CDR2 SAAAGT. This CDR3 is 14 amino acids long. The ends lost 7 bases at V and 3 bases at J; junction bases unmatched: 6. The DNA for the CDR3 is TGTGCCAGCAAAGCGGGGGTAGCGACAGATACGCAGTATTTT. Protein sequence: CASKAGVATDTQYF.

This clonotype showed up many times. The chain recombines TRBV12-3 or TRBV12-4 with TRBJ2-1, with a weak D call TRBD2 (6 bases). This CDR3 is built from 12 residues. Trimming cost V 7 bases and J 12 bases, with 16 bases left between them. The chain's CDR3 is CASTQDRDWQFF. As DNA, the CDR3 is TGTGCCAGCACCCAGGACCGGGACTGGCAGTTCTTC.

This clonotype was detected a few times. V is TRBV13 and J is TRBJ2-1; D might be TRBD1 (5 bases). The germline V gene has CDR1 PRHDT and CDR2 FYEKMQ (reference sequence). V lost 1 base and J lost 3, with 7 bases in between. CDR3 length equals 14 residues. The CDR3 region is CASSLAQGYNEQFF. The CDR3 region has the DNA TGTGCCAGCAGCTTAGCCCAGGGCTACAATGAGCAGTTCTTC.

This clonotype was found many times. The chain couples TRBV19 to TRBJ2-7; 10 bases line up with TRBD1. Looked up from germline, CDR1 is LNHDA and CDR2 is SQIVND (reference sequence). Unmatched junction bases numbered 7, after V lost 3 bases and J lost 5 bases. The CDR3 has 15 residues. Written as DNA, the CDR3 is TGTGCCAGTAGTATTCCGGGACAGGGGCGGAACGAGCAGTACTTC. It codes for CASSIPGQGRNEQYF.

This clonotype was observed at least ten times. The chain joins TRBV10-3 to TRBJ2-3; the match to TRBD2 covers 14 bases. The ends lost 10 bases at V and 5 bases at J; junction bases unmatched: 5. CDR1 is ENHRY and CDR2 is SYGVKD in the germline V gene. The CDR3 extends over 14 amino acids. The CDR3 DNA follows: TGTGCCACCCAGGGACTAGCGGGAGTAGATACGCAGTATTTT. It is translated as CATQGLAGVDTQYF.

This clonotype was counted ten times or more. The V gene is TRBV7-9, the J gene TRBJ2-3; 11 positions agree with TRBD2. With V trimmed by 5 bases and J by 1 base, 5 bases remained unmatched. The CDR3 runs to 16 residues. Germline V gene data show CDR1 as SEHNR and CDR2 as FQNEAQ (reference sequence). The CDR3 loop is CASSPLLAGGTDTQYF. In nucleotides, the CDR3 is TGTGCCAGCAGCCCGCTACTAGCGGGGGGCACAGATACGCAGTATTTT.

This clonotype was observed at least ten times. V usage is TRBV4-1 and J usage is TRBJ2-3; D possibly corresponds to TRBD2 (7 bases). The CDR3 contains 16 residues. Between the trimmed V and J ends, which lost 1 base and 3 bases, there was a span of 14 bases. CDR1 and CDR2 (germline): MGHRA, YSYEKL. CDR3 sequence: CASSQVLGGRTDTQYF. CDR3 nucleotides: TGCGCCAGCAGCCAAGTTTTGGGGGGGCGGACAGATACGCAGTATTTT.

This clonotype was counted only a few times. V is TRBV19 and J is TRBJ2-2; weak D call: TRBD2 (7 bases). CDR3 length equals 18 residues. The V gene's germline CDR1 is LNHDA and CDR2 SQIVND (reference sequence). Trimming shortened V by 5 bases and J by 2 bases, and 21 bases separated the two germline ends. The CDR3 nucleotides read TGTGCCAGTAGTCCCCTGACTAGCTGGGGGCGAAACACCGGGGAGCTGTTTTTT. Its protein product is CASSPLTSWGRNTGELFF.

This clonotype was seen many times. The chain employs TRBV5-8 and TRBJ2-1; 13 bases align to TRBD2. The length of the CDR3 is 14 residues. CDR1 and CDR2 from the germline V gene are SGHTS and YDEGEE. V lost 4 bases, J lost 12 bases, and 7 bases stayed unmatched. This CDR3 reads CASSPGLAGPGQFF. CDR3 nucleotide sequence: TGTGCCAGCAGCCCGGGACTAGCGGGGCCTGGGCAGTTCTTC.

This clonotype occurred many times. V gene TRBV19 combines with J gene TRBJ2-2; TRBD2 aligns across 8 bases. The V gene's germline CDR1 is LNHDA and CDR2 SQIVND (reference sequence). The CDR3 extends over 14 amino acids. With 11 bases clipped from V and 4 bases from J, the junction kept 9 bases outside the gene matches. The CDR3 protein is CASSGGGRTGELFF. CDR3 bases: TGTGCCTCGTCGGGGGGGGGGCGCACCGGGGAGCTGTTTTTT.

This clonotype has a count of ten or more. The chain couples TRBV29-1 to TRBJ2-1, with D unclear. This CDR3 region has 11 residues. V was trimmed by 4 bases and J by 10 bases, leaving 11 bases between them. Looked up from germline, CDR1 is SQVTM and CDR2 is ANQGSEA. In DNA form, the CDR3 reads TGCAGCGTTGTTCCCTTGGGGGAGCAGTTCTTC. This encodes CSVVPLGEQFF.

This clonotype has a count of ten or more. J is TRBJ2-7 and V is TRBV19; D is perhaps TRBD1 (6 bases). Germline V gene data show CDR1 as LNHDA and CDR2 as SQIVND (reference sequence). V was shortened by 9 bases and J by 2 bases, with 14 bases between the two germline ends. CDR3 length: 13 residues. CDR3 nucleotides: TGTGCCAGCAGTTCCGGACAGCCCTACGAGCAGTACTTC. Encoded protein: CASSSGQPYEQYF.

The CDR3 region is CASSLGRTDQETQYF. The DNA for the CDR3 is TGTGCCAGCAGCTTAGGACGGACGGACCAAGAGACCCAGTACTTC. The rearrangement joins TRBV7-9 to TRBJ2-5; D gene unclear. V lost 1 base, J lost 0 bases, and 9 bases lay in between. The germline CDR1 and CDR2 sequences are SEHNR and FQNEAQ (reference sequence). CDR3 length: 15 amino acids.

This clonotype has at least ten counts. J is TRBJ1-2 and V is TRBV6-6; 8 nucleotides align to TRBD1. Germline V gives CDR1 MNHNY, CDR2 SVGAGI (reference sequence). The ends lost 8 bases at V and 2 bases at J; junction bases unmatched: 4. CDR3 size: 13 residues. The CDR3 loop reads CASGQGANYGYTF. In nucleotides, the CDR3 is TGTGCCAGCGGCCAGGGGGCAAACTATGGCTACACCTTC.

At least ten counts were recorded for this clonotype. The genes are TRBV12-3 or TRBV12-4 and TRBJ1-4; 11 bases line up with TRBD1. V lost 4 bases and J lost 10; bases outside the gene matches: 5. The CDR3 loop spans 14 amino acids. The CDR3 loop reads CASSSGTGGRKLFF. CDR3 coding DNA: TGTGCCAGCAGTTCGGGGACAGGGGGGCGAAAACTGTTTTTT.

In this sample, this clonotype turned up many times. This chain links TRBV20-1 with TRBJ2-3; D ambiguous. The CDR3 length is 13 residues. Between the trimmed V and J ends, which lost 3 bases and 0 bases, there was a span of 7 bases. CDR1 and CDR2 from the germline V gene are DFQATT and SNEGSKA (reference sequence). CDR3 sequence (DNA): TGCAGTGCTAGTGCTACTAGCACAGATACGCAGTATTTT. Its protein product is CSASATSTDTQYF.

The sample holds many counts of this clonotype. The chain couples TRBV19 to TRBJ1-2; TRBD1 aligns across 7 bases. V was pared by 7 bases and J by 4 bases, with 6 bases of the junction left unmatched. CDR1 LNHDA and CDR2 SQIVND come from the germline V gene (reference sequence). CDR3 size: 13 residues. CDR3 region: CASTRTGFYGYTF. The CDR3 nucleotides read TGTGCCAGTACTCGGACAGGATTCTATGGCTACACCTTC.

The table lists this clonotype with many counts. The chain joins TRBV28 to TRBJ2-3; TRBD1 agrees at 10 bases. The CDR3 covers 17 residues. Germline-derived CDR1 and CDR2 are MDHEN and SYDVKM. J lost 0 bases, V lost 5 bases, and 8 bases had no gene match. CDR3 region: CASSTLTGGWSTDTQYF. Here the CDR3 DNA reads TGTGCCAGCAGTACCCTGACAGGGGGCTGGAGCACAGATACGCAGTATTTT.

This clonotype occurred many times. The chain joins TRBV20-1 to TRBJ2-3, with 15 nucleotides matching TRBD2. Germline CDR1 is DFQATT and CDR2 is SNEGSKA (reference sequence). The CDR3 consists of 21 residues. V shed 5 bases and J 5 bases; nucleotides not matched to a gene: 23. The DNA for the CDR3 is TGCAGTGCTCGCCCCGGCGTGAGGTCTCGGACTAGCGGGGGGGCAGAAGATACGCAGTATTTT. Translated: CSARPGVRSRTSGGAEDTQYF.

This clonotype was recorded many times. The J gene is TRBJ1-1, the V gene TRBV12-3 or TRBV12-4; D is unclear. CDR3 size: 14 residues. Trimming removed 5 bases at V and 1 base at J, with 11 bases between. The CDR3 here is CASSLGSGNTEAFF. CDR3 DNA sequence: TGTGCCAGCAGTCTAGGGTCCGGGAACACTGAAGCTTTCTTT.

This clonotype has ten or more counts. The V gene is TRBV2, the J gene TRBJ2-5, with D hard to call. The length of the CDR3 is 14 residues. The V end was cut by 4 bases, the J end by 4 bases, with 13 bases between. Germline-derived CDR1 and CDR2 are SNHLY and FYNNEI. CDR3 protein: CASSVEQDGETQYF. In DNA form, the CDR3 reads TGTGCCAGCAGTGTAGAGCAGGATGGAGAGACCCAGTACTTC.

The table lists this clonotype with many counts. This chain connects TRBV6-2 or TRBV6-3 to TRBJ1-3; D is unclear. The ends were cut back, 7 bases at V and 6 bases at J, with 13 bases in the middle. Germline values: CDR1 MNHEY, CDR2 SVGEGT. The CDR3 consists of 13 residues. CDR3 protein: CASMLSGENTIYF. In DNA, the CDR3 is TGTGCCAGCATGCTATCAGGAGAAAACACCATATATTTT.

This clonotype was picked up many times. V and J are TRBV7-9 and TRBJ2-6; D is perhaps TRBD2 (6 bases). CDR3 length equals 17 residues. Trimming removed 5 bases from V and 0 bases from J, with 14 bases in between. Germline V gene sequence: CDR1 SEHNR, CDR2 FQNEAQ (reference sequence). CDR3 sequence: CASSLRTTSSGANVLTF. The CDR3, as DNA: TGTGCCAGCAGCCTTAGAACGACTAGCTCTGGGGCCAACGTCCTGACTTTC.

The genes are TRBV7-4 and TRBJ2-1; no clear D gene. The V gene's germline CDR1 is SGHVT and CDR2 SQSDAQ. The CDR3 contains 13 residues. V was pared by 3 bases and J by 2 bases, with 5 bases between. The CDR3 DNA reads TGTGCCAGCAGCTTTGGAACCTACAATGAGCAGTTCTTC. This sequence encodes CASSFGTYNEQFF.